The 18 T cell receptor beta chains below were found in one sample sequenced in a study of T-cell reconstitution after alpha-beta-depleted transplantation in children. Preparing the TCRbeta library involved the use of unique molecular identifiers. In TCRdb, the PCR reads were re-called with MiXCR into one record per CDR3 protein. The sample has 90,000 to 130,000 distinct CDR3 sequences; approximately 6.6% are singletons. The specimen was PBMCs, mostly from graft donor cells, collected 360 days after TCRalphabeta/CD19-depleted stem cell transplant. All receptors derive from a male patient aged 2 to 9 who had a stem cell transplant for acute lymphoblastic leukemia, so the T cells may come from the graft donor.

This clonotype was seen a handful of times. This chain joins TRBV12-5 and TRBJ1-2; D unresolved. CDR1 and CDR2 (germline): LGHNT, FRNRAP. Trimming took off 3 bases at V and 4 bases at J, with 24 bases between the two ends. The CDR3 has 18 residues. The CDR3 here is CASGFSARPTDRGYGYTF. The DNA for the CDR3 is TGTGCTAGTGGTTTTTCCGCACGCCCTACGGACCGGGGCTATGGCTACACCTTC.

This clonotype occurred a few times. The chain employs TRBV6-1 and TRBJ2-3, with TRBD2 matching over 8 bases. Germline CDR1 is MNHNS and CDR2 is SASEGT. The CDR3 is 16 amino acids. V lost 5 bases, J lost 7 bases, and 14 bases stayed unmatched. The CDR3 here is CASSPEGGGPGYTQYF. CDR3 DNA sequence: TGTGCCAGCAGTCCTGAAGGCGGGGGGCCCGGCTATACGCAGTATTTT.

This clonotype was seen only a few times. The chain couples TRBV30 to TRBJ2-5; 12 nucleotides agree with TRBD2. CDR3 length: 13 amino acids. Germline V gives CDR1 GTSNPN, CDR2 SVGIG (reference sequence). J lost 4 bases, V lost 8 bases, and 5 bases had no gene match. For the CDR3, the DNA is TGTGCCACTAGCGGGGGGACTTTAGAGACCCAGTACTTC. Protein: CATSGGTLETQYF.

This clonotype has ten or more counts. The rearrangement joins TRBV29-1 to TRBJ1-4; TRBD1 might be the D (5 bases). Trimming stripped 3 bases from V and 8 bases from J, with 13 bases between. This CDR3 has 13 residues. Germline CDR1 and CDR2: SQVTM and ANQGSEA. CDR3 loop: CSVESGGKEKLFF. In DNA, the CDR3 is TGCAGCGTTGAGTCCGGGGGAAAAGAAAAACTGTTTTTT.

This clonotype was counted many times. The chain recombines TRBV6-5 with TRBJ2-3, with D hard to call. This CDR3 region has 13 residues. V was shortened by 2 bases and J by 6 bases, with 9 bases between the two germline ends. Looked up from germline, CDR1 is MNHEY and CDR2 is SVGAGI. The CDR3 bases are TGTGCCAGCAGTTACGTAGACAAGGATACGCAGTATTTT. Translated, it gives CASSYVDKDTQYF.

This clonotype was found many times. V gene TRBV5-1 combines with J gene TRBJ2-7; D gene uncertain. Germline CDR1 and CDR2: SGHRS and YFSETQ. Trimming pared 0 bases from V and 7 bases from J, leaving 8 bases between. This CDR3 is built from 12 residues. The DNA for the CDR3 is TGCGCCAGCAGCTTGGCTGGGATTGAGCAGTACTTC. Translation: CASSLAGIEQYF.

This clonotype came up many times. The CDR3 DNA reads TGCGCCAGCAGCCGCGGCCCAGGGGCTGAAGCTTTCTTT. This sequence encodes CASSRGPGAEAFF. The chain has TRBV5-1 and TRBJ1-1; D may be TRBD1 (6 bases). From germline, CDR1 is SGHRS and CDR2 YFSETQ. The CDR3 has 13 residues. Trimming took off 4 bases at V and 6 bases at J, with 13 bases between the two ends.

The CDR3: CASSDRDRGLNEQFF. In nucleotides, the CDR3 is TGTGCCAGCAGCGACCGGGACAGGGGGCTCAATGAGCAGTTCTTC. The chain is built from TRBV7-9 and TRBJ2-1; 12 bases agree with TRBD1. This CDR3 contains 15 residues. Germline V lookup: CDR1 SEHNR, CDR2 FQNEAQ (reference sequence). J was trimmed by 6 bases and V by 5 bases; bases with no gene match: 5.

The genes are TRBV6-5 and TRBJ1-5, with 7 bases that match TRBD1. The J segment lost 7 bases and the V segment lost 7 bases, leaving 7 bases of the junction unmatched. The CDR3 consists of 13 residues. CDR1 and CDR2 from the germline V gene are MNHEY and SVGAGI. The CDR3 coding sequence is TGTGCCAGCAATCCCCAAGGGGGCCAGCCCCAGCATTTT. Protein: CASNPQGGQPQHF.

In regard to this clonotype: This may be a read error: a much more frequent sequence differs by one nucleotide. The chain joins TRBV9 to TRBJ1-2; no definite D call. V lost 0 bases, J lost 6 bases, and 18 bases lay in between. CDR1 is SGDLS and CDR2 is YYNGEE in the germline V gene. The CDR3 runs 16 residues. Written as DNA, the CDR3 is TGTGCCAGCAGCGTAGGTGTATTGAACAGCAAGGATGGCTACACCTTC. Translation gives CASSVGVLNSKDGYTF.

This clonotype has a handful of counts. The chain recombines TRBV7-8 with TRBJ2-5; no definite D call. The CDR3 loop spans 14 amino acids. The ends were cut back, 7 bases at V and 1 base at J, with 13 bases in the middle. Looked up from germline, CDR1 is SGHVS and CDR2 is FQNEAQ. CDR3 region: CASTSPAVQETQYF. Here the CDR3 DNA reads TGTGCCAGCACCTCCCCGGCAGTCCAAGAGACCCAGTACTTC.

This clonotype was observed a few times. The rearrangement links TRBV4-2 to TRBJ2-7, with TRBD2 identical over 9 bases. J gave up 2 bases and V 0 bases, and 2 bases lay outside the gene matches. The CDR3 is 15 residues long. The germline gives CDR1 LGHNA, CDR2 YNFKEQ. The CDR3 is CASSQEPSGAYEQYF. CDR3 nucleotide sequence: TGTGCCAGCAGCCAAGAGCCTAGCGGGGCCTACGAGCAGTACTTC.

This clonotype was seen ten or more times. V is TRBV7-9 and J is TRBJ2-3, with 9 bases matching TRBD2. This CDR3 has 16 residues. Germline CDR1 reads SEHNR; CDR2 reads FQNEAQ (reference sequence). Trimming at V came to 5 bases and at J to 5 bases, leaving 11 bases not matched to a gene. The CDR3 reads CASSPPWREGRDTQYF. DNA for the CDR3: TGTGCCAGCAGCCCCCCCTGGCGGGAGGGCCGAGATACGCAGTATTTT.

This clonotype was counted many times. The gene calls are TRBV27 and TRBJ2-7, with 8 bases fitting TRBD1. J was trimmed by 3 bases and V by 7 bases; bases with no gene match: 5. Germline V gene sequence: CDR1 MNHEY, CDR2 SMNVEV (reference sequence). This CDR3 is 13 amino acids long. DNA of the CDR3: TGTGCCAGCAACAGGACAGGGCTCTACGAGCAGTACTTC. Translating gives CASNRTGLYEQYF.

This clonotype has ten or more counts. The rearrangement links TRBV2 to TRBJ2-7; D is possibly TRBD1 (8 bases). CDR3 length equals 12 residues. Trimming pared 8 bases from V and 6 bases from J, leaving 14 bases between. Per the germline V gene, CDR1 is SNHLY and CDR2 is FYNNEI. The CDR3, as DNA: TGTGCCAGCCAGGGGGCGGGGGCCGAGCAGTACTTC. Translation gives CASQGAGAEQYF.

This clonotype was picked up many times. The chain carries TRBV9 and TRBJ2-6; 7 nucleotides line up with TRBD1. The germline CDR1 and CDR2 sequences are SGDLS and YYNGEE. J lost 4 bases, V lost 2 bases, and 9 bases had no gene match. The CDR3 is made up of 17 amino acids. The CDR3 nucleotides read TGTGCCAGCAGCGTCCCCGTACAGGGGACAGGGGCCAACGTCCTGACTTTC. Translating gives CASSVPVQGTGANVLTF.

This clonotype was counted ten times or more. The rearrangement joins TRBV9 to TRBJ2-5, with a tentative D call TRBD1 (7 bases). The CDR3 spans 18 residues. Germline assignment: CDR1 SGDLS and CDR2 YYNGEE. Deletions cut 4 bases from V and 4 bases from J, with 26 bases between. The CDR3 sequence is CASSLNPFDREERETQYF. The CDR3 bases are TGTGCCAGCAGCCTCAACCCTTTTGACAGGGAGGAGCGAGAGACCCAGTACTTC.

This clonotype has ten or more counts. The CDR3 protein is CASGLTGLQETQYF. As DNA, the CDR3 is TGTGCTAGTGGCCTTACAGGGCTTCAAGAGACCCAGTACTTC. The genes are TRBV12-5 and TRBJ2-5; D perhaps matches TRBD1 (6 bases). Trimming left V 6 bases short and J 2 bases short, with 13 bases between. Germline V gene sequence: CDR1 LGHNT, CDR2 FRNRAP. The CDR3 contains 14 residues.